This paragraph reports one TCR beta chain. This sample was taken from a study of blood T cell repertoires in COVID-19. For the study at large: Sources were T cells, B-cell-depleted T cells, or PBMCs; the material itself was cDNA or gDNA.

Per the authors' pipeline: By means of reference gene primer amplification, nucleated cell counts were estimated. Produced via immunoSEQ multiplex PCR; TCRdb's table is partial and in-frame only. Clone size and V and J calls were adopted from that table, with D and trimming inferred from the DNA. Here the sample spans approximately 170,000 clones, roughly 80% being singletons. CDR1 is MNHEY and CDR2 is SVGAGI in the germline V gene. The CDR3 runs to 13 residues. Trimming left V 6 bases short and J 2 bases short, with 5 bases between. The chain carries TRBV6-5 and TRBJ1-6; D not resolved. Material: peripheral blood. This clonotype was sampled from a woman of 80 years or more with acute or convalescent COVID-19. The CDR3 spells CASRNTYNSPLHF. CDR3 nucleotides: TGTGCCAGCAGAAACACCTATAATTCACCCCTCCACTTT.